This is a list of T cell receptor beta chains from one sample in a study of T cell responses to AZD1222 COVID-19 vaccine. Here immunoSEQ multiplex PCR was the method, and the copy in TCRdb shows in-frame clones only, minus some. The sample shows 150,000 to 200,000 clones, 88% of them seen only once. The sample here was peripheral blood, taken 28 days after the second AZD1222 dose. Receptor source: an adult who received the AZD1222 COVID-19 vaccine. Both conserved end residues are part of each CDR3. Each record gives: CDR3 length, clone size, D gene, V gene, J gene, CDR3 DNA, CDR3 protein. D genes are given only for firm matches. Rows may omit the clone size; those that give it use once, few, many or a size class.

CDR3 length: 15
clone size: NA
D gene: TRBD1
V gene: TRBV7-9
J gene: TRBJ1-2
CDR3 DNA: TGTGCCAGCAGCCCGCCTGGGACAGGGGTATATGGCTACACCTTC
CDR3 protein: CASSPPGTGVYGYTF

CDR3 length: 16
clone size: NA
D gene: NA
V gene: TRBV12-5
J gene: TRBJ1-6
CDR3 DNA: TGTGCTAGTGGTTTGTTACTAGGGGCAGGCAATTCACCCCTCCACTTT
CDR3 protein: CASGLLLGAGNSPLHF

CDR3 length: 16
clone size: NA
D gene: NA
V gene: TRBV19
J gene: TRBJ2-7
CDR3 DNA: TGTGCCAGTAGTATAGCGCGGCAGGGATCCGACTACGAGCAGTACTTC
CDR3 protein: CASSIARQGSDYEQYF

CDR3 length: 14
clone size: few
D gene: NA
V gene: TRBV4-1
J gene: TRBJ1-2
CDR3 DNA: TGCGCCAGCAGCCAAGACCAGGAGTTTAGTGGCTACACCTTC
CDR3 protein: CASSQDQEFSGYTF

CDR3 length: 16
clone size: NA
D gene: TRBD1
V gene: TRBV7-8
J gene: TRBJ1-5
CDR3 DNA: TGTGCCAGCAGCTCCCGACAGGGGTATAGCAATCAGCCCCAGCATTTT
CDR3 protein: CASSSRQGYSNQPQHF

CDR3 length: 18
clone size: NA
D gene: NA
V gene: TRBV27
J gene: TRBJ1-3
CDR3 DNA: TGTGCCAGCAGTTTATCCTTCCCCGGCGGCATCACTGGAAACACCATATATTTT
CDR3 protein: CASSLSFPGGITGNTIYF

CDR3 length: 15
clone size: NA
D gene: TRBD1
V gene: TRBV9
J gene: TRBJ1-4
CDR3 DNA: TGTGCCAGCAGCTACGGGACAGGGGTACGAGAAAAACTGTTTTTT
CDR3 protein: CASSYGTGVREKLFF

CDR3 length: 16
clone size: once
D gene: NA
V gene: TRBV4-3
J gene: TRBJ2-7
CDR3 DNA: TGCGCCAGCAGCCAAGATTGGCCGCAGAAATCCGACGAGCAGTACTTC
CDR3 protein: CASSQDWPQKSDEQYF

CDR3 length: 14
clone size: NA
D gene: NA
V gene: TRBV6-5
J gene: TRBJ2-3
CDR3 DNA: TGTGCCAGCAGTCGGACCCGGTTAGGTGATACGCAGTATTTT
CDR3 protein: CASSRTRLGDTQYF

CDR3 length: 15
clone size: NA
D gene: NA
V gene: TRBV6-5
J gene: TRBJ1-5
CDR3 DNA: TGTGCCAGCAGCCCAACAGGGAACGGCAATCAGCCCCAGCATTTT
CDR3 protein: CASSPTGNGNQPQHF

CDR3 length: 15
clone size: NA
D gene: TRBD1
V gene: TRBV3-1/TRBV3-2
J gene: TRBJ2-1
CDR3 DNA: TGTGCCAGCAGCCCTACGGGACAGGGGGTAATTAGAACGTTCTTC
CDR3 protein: CASSPTGQGVIRTFF

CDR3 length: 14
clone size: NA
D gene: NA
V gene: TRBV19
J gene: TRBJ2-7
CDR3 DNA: TGTGCCAGTAGTATCTACAGCCTATCCTACGAGCAGTACTTC
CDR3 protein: CASSIYSLSYEQYF

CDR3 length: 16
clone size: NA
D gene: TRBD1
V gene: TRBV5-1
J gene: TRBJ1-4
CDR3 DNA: TGCGCCCGCAGACAGGACAGGGGTGTTACTAATGAAAAACTGTTTTTT
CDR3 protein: CARRQDRGVTNEKLFF

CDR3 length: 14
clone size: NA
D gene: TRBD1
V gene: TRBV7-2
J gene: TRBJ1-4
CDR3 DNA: TGTGCCAGCAGCGACAGGGGAGTTAATGAAAAACTGTTTTTT
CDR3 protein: CASSDRGVNEKLFF

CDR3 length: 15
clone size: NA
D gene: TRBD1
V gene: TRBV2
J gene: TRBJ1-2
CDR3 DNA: TGTGCCAGCAGACGGGACAGGGAGAGGGGCTATGGCTACACCTTC
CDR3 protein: CASRRDRERGYGYTF

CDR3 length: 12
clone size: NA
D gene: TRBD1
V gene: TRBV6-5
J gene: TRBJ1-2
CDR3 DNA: TGTGCCAGCAGCCGACAGGGGGCGGGCTACACCTTC
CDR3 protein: CASSRQGAGYTF

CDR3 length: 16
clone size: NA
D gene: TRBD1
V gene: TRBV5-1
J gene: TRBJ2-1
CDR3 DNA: TGCGCCAGCAGCTCCACCACGACAGGGAGATACAATGAGCAGTTCTTC
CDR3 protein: CASSSTTTGRYNEQFF

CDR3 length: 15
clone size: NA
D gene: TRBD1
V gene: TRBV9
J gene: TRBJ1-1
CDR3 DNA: TGTGCCAGCAGCGTAAGAGGGGGCATGGACACTGAAGCTTTCTTT
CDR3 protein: CASSVRGGMDTEAFF

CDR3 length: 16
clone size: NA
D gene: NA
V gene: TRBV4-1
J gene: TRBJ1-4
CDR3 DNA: TGCGCCAGCAGCCCTCCGGGGGCAGGCAATGTAGAAAAACTGTTTTTT
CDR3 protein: CASSPPGAGNVEKLFF

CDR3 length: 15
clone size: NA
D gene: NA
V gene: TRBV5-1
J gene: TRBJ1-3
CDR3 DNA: TGCGCCAGCAGCTTGGAGGCAGGATATGGAAACACCATATATTTT
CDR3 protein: CASSLEAGYGNTIYF

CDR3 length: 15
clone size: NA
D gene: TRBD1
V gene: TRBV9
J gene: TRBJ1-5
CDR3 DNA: TGTGCCAGTAGCGCCGGGACAGGGGTGAATCAGCCCCAGCATTTT
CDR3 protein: CASSAGTGVNQPQHF

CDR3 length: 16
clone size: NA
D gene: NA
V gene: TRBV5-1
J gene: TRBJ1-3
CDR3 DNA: TGCGCCAGCAGCTTGGTTTTAGGTGGTGCGGGAAACACCATATATTTT
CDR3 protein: CASSLVLGGAGNTIYF